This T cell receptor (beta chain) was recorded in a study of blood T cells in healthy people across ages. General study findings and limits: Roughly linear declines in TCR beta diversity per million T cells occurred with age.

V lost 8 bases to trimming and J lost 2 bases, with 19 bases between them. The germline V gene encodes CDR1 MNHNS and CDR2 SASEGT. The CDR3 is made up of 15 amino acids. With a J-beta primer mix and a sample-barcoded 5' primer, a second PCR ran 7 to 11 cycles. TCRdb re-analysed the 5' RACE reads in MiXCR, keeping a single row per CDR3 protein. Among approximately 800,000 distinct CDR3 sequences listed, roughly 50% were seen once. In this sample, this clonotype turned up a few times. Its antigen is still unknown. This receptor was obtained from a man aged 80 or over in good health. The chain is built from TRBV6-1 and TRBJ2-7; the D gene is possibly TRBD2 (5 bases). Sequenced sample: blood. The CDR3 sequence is CASYQRGKAPYEQYF. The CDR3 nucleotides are TGTGCCAGCTATCAACGAGGGAAGGCCCCCTACGAGCAGTACTTC.